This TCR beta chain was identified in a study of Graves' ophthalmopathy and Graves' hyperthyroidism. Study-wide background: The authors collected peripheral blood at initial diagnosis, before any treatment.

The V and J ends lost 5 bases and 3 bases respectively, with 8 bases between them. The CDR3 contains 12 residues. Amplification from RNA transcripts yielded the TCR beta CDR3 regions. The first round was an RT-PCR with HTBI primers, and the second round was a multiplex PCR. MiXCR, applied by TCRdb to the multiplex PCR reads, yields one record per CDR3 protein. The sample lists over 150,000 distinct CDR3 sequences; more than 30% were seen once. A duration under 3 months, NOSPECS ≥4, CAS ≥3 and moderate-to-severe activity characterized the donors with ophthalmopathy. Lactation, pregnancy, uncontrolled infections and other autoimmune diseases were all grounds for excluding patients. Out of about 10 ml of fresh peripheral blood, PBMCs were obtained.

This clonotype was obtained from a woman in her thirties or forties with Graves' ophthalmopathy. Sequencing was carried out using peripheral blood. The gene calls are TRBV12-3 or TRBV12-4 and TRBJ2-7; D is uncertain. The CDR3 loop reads CASSPIGYEQYF. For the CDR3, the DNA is TGTGCCAGCAGTCCTATCGGCTACGAGCAGTACTTC.